The 23 T cell receptor beta chains below were found in one sample sequenced in a study of OX40 agonist ivuxolimab in advanced cancers. The assay was immunoSEQ multiplex PCR, and TCRdb's table has in-frame clones only and misses some. The table shows about 93,000 clones, with 90% to 95% occurring only once. The source was CD4+ or CD8+ T cells sorted from blood, collected in a trial of the OX40 agonist ivuxolimab. The source of these receptors is an adult with an advanced solid tumor such as melanoma, head and neck, liver or kidney cancer.

The V call is TRBV6-5, the J call TRBJ2-7; D uncertain. V was clipped by 6 bases and J by 4 bases, with 10 bases between them. The CDR3 spans 12 residues. Germline V gene sequence: CDR1 MNHEY, CDR2 SVGAGI. CDR3 sequence (DNA): TGTGCCAGCAGACGTCCAGGTTACGAGCAGTACTTC. Protein product: CASRRPGYEQYF.

V gene TRBV5-6 combines with J gene TRBJ2-2; 7 positions match TRBD1. The ends lost 2 bases at V and 5 bases at J; junction bases unmatched: 6. CDR3 length equals 15 residues. Per germline, CDR1 SGHDT and CDR2 YYEEEE. As DNA, the CDR3 is TGTGCCAGCAGCTTCACAGGGGTGAGGACCGGGGAGCTGTTTTTT. This sequence encodes CASSFTGVRTGELFF.

This chain joins TRBV5-4 and TRBJ2-2, with 7 nucleotides matching TRBD1. Trimming cost V 4 bases and J 7 bases; bases outside gene matches: 10. This CDR3 has 15 residues. Germline values: CDR1 SGHNT, CDR2 YYREEE (reference sequence). CDR3 sequence (DNA): TGTGCCAGCAGCGCCCGTAGAACAGGGGACGGGGAGCTGTTTTTT. Translating gives CASSARRTGDGELFF.

This rearrangement joins TRBV11-3 to TRBJ2-7, with 7 nucleotides matching TRBD2. The germline V gene encodes CDR1 SGHNT and CDR2 YENEEA. The ends lost 5 bases at V and 0 bases at J; junction bases unmatched: 7. The CDR3 extends over 15 amino acids. CDR3 residues: CASSRTRTSSYEQYF. CDR3 coding DNA: TGTGCCAGCAGCCGAACACGGACTAGCTCCTACGAGCAGTACTTC.

The chain uses TRBV6-5 and TRBJ1-5; 8 bases line up with TRBD1. V was clipped by 6 bases and J by 3 bases; unmatched bases: 7. Germline V CDR1 and CDR2: MNHEY, SVGAGI. The CDR3 has 15 residues. This CDR3 reads CASRVGQGNNQPQHF. Here the CDR3 DNA reads TGTGCCAGCAGGGTCGGACAGGGCAACAATCAGCCCCAGCATTTT.

The J gene is TRBJ2-2, the V gene TRBV6-4, with D unresolved. V shed 2 bases and J shed 1 base, with 2 bases lying between them. The CDR3 has 13 residues. CDR1 and CDR2 (germline): MRHNA, SNTAGT. CDR3 loop: CASSDGNTGELFF. CDR3 nucleotides: TGTGCCAGCAGTGACGGGAACACCGGGGAGCTGTTTTTT.

The rearrangement uses TRBV6-1 and TRBJ2-7; weak D call: TRBD1 (5 bases). Trimming took 10 bases from V and 5 from J, leaving 18 bases between them. CDR3 length equals 13 residues. The germline gives CDR1 MNHNS, CDR2 SASEGT. The CDR3 spells CATSAAPRDEQYF. CDR3 coding DNA: TGTGCCACCTCGGCGGCCCCCAGGGACGAGCAGTACTTC.

In its sample, this clone was seen a few times. This sequence joins TRBV7-2 and TRBJ2-1; D perhaps matches TRBD1 (6 bases). The CDR3 length is 15 residues. Trimming left V 3 bases short and J 3 bases short, with 12 bases between. In germline, CDR1 is SGHTA, CDR2 FQGNSA. The CDR3 DNA reads as TGTGCCAGCAGCTTGGGGTGGACAGACTACAATGAGCAGTTCTTC. Its protein is CASSLGWTDYNEQFF.

V and J are TRBV11-1 and TRBJ2-1; the match to TRBD2 covers 11 bases. CDR3 length equals 14 residues. CDR1 SGHAT and CDR2 FQDESV come from the germline V gene (reference sequence). With V trimmed by 7 bases and J by 5 bases, 4 bases remained unmatched. CDR3 sequence (DNA): TGTGCCAGCATAGCGGGGGGGTCAAACAATGAGCAGTTCTTC. It encodes CASIAGGSNNEQFF.

DNA for the CDR3: TGTGCCAGCAGTTTGGGGACAGCAGATAACTATGGCTACACCTTC. Amino acid sequence: CASSLGTADNYGYTF. This chain joins TRBV28 and TRBJ1-2, with TRBD1 matching over 7 bases. The CDR3 covers 15 residues. Germline trimming cut 3 bases from V and 1 base from J; bases unmatched to any gene: 5. The germline gives CDR1 MDHEN, CDR2 SYDVKM.

The V gene is TRBV5-4, the J gene TRBJ1-1; TRBD1 might be the D (5 bases). Trimming took off 2 bases at V and 3 bases at J, with 11 bases between the two ends. Germline CDR1 SGHNT, CDR2 YYREEE (reference sequence). CDR3 length equals 14 residues. CDR3 sequence reads: CASSFPGRDTEAFF. DNA for the CDR3: TGTGCCAGCAGCTTTCCGGGACGGGACACTGAAGCTTTCTTT.

The CDR3 DNA reads TGCGCCAGCTCTGGGACCTTCCAAGAGACCCAGTACTTC. Encoded protein: CASSGTFQETQYF. This rearrangement joins TRBV10-2 to TRBJ2-5; possibly TRBD1 or TRBD2 for D (5 bases each). The CDR3 contains 13 residues. The V and J ends lost 8 bases and 1 base respectively, with 11 bases between them. Germline-derived CDR1 and CDR2 are WSHSY and SAAADI.

This clone was seen more than once but under ten times. V usage is TRBV30 and J usage is TRBJ2-7, with D unclear. Trimming cost V 2 bases and J 1 base, with 3 bases left between them. Germline V gene data show CDR1 as GTSNPN and CDR2 as SVGIG (reference sequence). The CDR3 is made up of 11 amino acids. CDR3 sequence reads: CAWSQSYEQYF. As DNA, the CDR3 is TGTGCCTGGAGTCAGTCCTACGAGCAGTACTTC.

The V gene is TRBV7-2, the J gene TRBJ2-1; perhaps TRBD1 as D (6 bases). Germline V gene lookup returns CDR1 SGHTA and CDR2 FQGNSA. The CDR3 loop spans 16 amino acids. Trimming took 0 bases from V and 0 from J, leaving 9 bases between them. The CDR3 DNA sequence: TGTGCCAGCAGCTTAGCTGGGACAAACTCCTACAATGAGCAGTTCTTC. Translating gives CASSLAGTNSYNEQFF.

This chain connects TRBV5-4 to TRBJ2-2; 13 bases agree with TRBD2. Trimming cost V 0 bases and J 8 bases; bases outside gene matches: 4. Germline assignment: CDR1 SGHNT and CDR2 YYREEE (reference sequence). The length of the CDR3 is 16 residues. The CDR3 bases are TGTGCCAGCAGCTTGGGACTAGCGGGAGGCGAAGGGGAGCTGTTTTTT. This translates into CASSLGLAGGEGELFF.

The chain has TRBV13 and TRBJ1-1; 10 bases line up with TRBD1. This CDR3 has 15 amino acids. V lost 5 bases, J lost 5 bases, and 8 bases stayed unmatched. Germline V gene data show CDR1 as PRHDT and CDR2 as FYEKMQ (reference sequence). CDR3: CASSTRQGAGTEAFF. The CDR3 bases are TGTGCCAGCAGCACACGACAGGGGGCCGGAACTGAAGCTTTCTTT. The full variable domain, its missing parts supplied by reference TRBV13 and TRBJ1-1, is AAGVIQSPRHLIKEKRETATLKCYPIPRHDTVYWYQQGPGQDPQFLISFYEKMQSDKGSIPDRFSAQQFSDYHSELNMSSLELGDSALYFCASSTRQGAGTEAFFGQGTRLTVV.

This clone was seen just once. The V and J genes are TRBV2 and TRBJ1-1; D unclear. V lost 5 bases to trimming and J lost 7 bases, with 11 bases between them. Germline V gives CDR1 SNHLY, CDR2 FYNNEI. The CDR3 spans 12 residues. CDR3 coding DNA: TGTGCCAGCAGTAGGGAGGGCTATGAAGCTTTCTTT. This codes for CASSREGYEAFF.

This clone was observed once. The CDR3 sequence: CASSPPGSDTQYF. In nucleotides, the CDR3 is TGTGCCAGCTCACCACCGGGGTCAGATACGCAGTATTTT. The chain recombines TRBV18 with TRBJ2-3; no reliable D call. V dropped 0 bases and J dropped 4 bases, with 5 bases sitting between them. This CDR3 contains 13 residues. In germline, CDR1 is KGHSH, CDR2 LQKENI.

This clone was found a few times. The chain couples TRBV27 to TRBJ2-1; D may match TRBD1 or TRBD2 (5 bases each). The V gene lost 6 bases and the J gene lost 7 bases, with 19 bases spanning the gap. CDR1 and CDR2 from the germline V gene are MNHEY and SMNVEV (reference sequence). CDR3 length: 15 residues. DNA for the CDR3: TGTGCCAGCAGGCCACCCGGGGCACAAGGGAATGAGCAGTTCTTC. As protein: CASRPPGAQGNEQFF.

This clone has only one observation. The chain combines TRBV6-5 with TRBJ1-6; TRBD1 matches at 7 bases. This CDR3 region has 14 residues. Germline V gives CDR1 MNHEY, CDR2 SVGAGI. V lost 0 bases and J lost 9; bases outside the gene matches: 2. The CDR3 DNA follows: TGTGCCAGCAGTTACTCGCGACAGGGTTCACCCCTCCACTTT. It yields the protein CASSYSRQGSPLHF.

This chain connects TRBV6-5 to TRBJ2-1; no reliable D call. The V and J ends lost 5 bases and 5 bases respectively, with 16 bases between them. Germline CDR1 MNHEY, CDR2 SVGAGI. The CDR3 is 15 amino acids. CDR3 nucleotides: TGTGCCAGCAGTGTCTGGGCGGATTCTAACAATGAGCAGTTCTTC. Translated, it gives CASSVWADSNNEQFF.

V and J are TRBV5-1 and TRBJ1-6, with 10 bases aligning to TRBD1. Germline-derived CDR1 and CDR2 are SGHRS and YFSETQ. The CDR3 contains 16 residues. V was clipped by 4 bases and J by 7 bases; unmatched bases: 8. This chain's CDR3 is CASSESRTGGNSPLHF. The CDR3 DNA reads TGCGCCAGCAGCGAGTCTCGGACAGGGGGAAATTCACCCCTCCACTTT.

V gene TRBV13 combines with J gene TRBJ2-7, with D perhaps being TRBD1 or TRBD2 (6 bases each). CDR1 is PRHDT, CDR2 FYEKMQ, per germline (reference sequence). Trimming removed 2 bases from V and 1 base from J, with 12 bases in between. This CDR3 has 15 residues. For the CDR3, the DNA is TGTGCCAGCAGCTTATTACGGGGGCAATCCTACGAGCAGTACTTC. It encodes CASSLLRGQSYEQYF.